This T cell receptor (beta chain) appears in the sequencing data of a study of shared clonotypes between healthy human individuals. In the study overall: Per donor, three plates held CD4 naive cells, three held CD4 memory, two held CD8 naive and one held CD8 memory. Overall study findings and caveats: Non-shared clonotypes showed lower generation probabilities than clonotypes common to all four donors. Generally, estimated richness proved larger in naive subsets than it did in memory subsets. Naive CD4 clonotypes were shared across several donors at roughly 5%.

Assay: immunoSEQ multiplex PCR; the TCRdb copy retains only in-frame clones and omits some. The sample comprises 600,000 to 750,000 clones, 90% of which are singletons, and 34% rests with the top ten. Germline loops: CDR1 MNHEY, CDR2 SMNVEV (reference sequence). CDR3 size: 14 residues. Trimming took 2 bases from V and 5 from J; bases not matched to a gene: 1. Comment on this clone: Its target is unknown. Different DNA sequences within this sample yield the same CDR3.

The V gene is TRBV27, the J gene TRBJ2-2, with 8 bases identical to TRBD2. This receptor was identified in a man aged 18-30 years in good health. Some clones in this sample may be carry-over from other donors' samples. The sequencing input was memory CD8+ T cells from PBMCs. The subset was: CD45RO+ cells pooled with CCR7-negative TemRA cells. The CDR3 region has the DNA TGTGCCAGCAGTTTAGCGGGAGGAACCGGGGAGCTGTTTTTT. Its protein product is CASSLAGGTGELFF.